This T cell receptor (beta chain) was sequenced for a study of metastatic and nonmetastatic thyroid tumors. Study overall: Samples came from malignant and benign thyroid patients, and repertoires were compared across blood and tumor or nodule tissue.

Germline CDR1 MDHEN, CDR2 SYDVKM. The CDR3 covers 13 residues. Trimming removed 7 bases at V and 9 bases at J, with 13 bases between. This clone turned up a few times. Thyroid surgery was preceded by no treatment in any patient. TCRdb reprocessed the PCR reads via MiXCR. The sample lists 45,000 to 60,000 clones; roughly a sixth were seen once. Sequenced sample: blood. This receptor was taken from a female donor with papillary thyroid cancer or a benign thyroid nodule (not recorded which). Some clones in this sample may be carry-over from other donors' samples. The rearrangement uses TRBV28 and TRBJ1-6; D unclear. This chain's CDR3 is CASIYYLRSPLHF. The CDR3 nucleotides are TGTGCCAGCATATACTATCTTCGTTCACCCCTCCACTTT.